Following are 2 T cell receptor beta chains from one sample sequenced in a study of Graves' ophthalmopathy and Graves' hyperthyroidism (dated by TCRdb to between 2018 and 2020). Sequencing took place on an Illumina HiSeq 2000. For repertoire sequencing, TCR beta CDR3 regions were amplified from RNA transcripts. HTBI primers and the Qiagen OneStep RT-PCR kit were used in a first-round RT-PCR, which was followed by a second-round multiplex PCR, size selection and purification. Clones were called with MiXCR by TCRdb after fastp trimmed the public reads at Q25, and only in-frame beta chains were retained. Here each entry gathers all rows of one CDR3 protein and keeps the most common genes and DNA. This sample lists roughly 400,000 distinct CDR3 sequences; just over 15% were detected once. Of the sample, approximately 7% falls within the top ten clones. What was sequenced was peripheral blood. Receptors were obtained from a woman between 18 and 30 years old with stable Graves' hyperthyroidism. Donor details come from another sample of the same person, matched by shared clones.

The chain recombines TRBV7-9 with TRBJ2-7, with TRBD1 matching 8 bases. The CDR3 is made up of 14 amino acids. V shed 0 bases and J 9 bases; nucleotides not matched to a gene: 7. Germline V gives CDR1 SEHNR, CDR2 FQNEAQ (reference sequence). CDR3 sequence: CASSLAPTGDRQYF. CDR3 sequence (DNA): TGTGCCAGCAGCTTAGCCCCGACAGGGGACCGGCAGTACTTC.

The rearrangement uses TRBV2 and TRBJ2-7; D remains ambiguous. V was clipped by 7 bases and J by 1 base, with 11 bases between them. In germline, CDR1 is SNHLY, CDR2 FYNNEI. The CDR3 loop spans 13 amino acids. This chain's CDR3 is CASKRSESYEQYF. CDR3 sequence (DNA): TGTGCCAGCAAAAGGTCGGAGTCCTACGAGCAGTACTTC.